Sequencing of this T cell receptor beta chain was carried out in a study of blood T cell repertoires in COVID-19. The protocol was immunoSEQ multiplex PCR, while the TCRdb copy is restricted to in-frame clones and leaves out a portion. The repertoire includes approximately 110,000 clones, around 83% of them detected once, and approximately 1.5% sits in the top ten. On this clone: Compared with germline, one end of the junction differs, possibly owing to a read error.

In germline, CDR1 is SNHLY, CDR2 FYNNEI. CDR3 length: 13 residues. This sequence originates from a man aged 35 to 55 with acute or convalescent COVID-19. The chain combines TRBV2 with TRBJ2-5; 15 positions match TRBD2. Sequencing input: peripheral blood. The CDR3 sequence is CASSAPGLAGGHF. CDR3 coding DNA: TGTGCCAGCAGTGCCCCGGGACTAGCGGGAGGTCACTTC.